Presented here are 15 T cell receptor beta chains from one specimen sequenced in a study of blood T cell repertoires in COVID-19. TCRdb keeps only in-frame clones here, not all; method: immunoSEQ multiplex PCR. The sample lists 150,000 to 200,000 clones, less than 90% occurring once. Material for sequencing was peripheral blood. These receptors were obtained from a man between 65 and 85 years old with active or convalescent COVID-19.

The genes are TRBV28 and TRBJ1-2, with TRBD1 as a possible D gene (5 bases). CDR3 length: 14 residues. In germline, CDR1 is MDHEN, CDR2 SYDVKM. Trimming removed 2 bases from V and 3 bases from J, with 10 bases in between. This CDR3 is CASSLRQGDYGYTF. As DNA, the CDR3 is TGTGCCAGCAGTTTAAGGCAGGGTGACTATGGCTACACCTTC.

This chain connects TRBV25-1 to TRBJ1-3; the D is unclear. V lost 5 bases to trimming and J lost 0 bases, with 17 bases between them. CDR1 is MGHDK and CDR2 is SYGVNS in the germline V gene. The CDR3 is made up of 17 amino acids. The DNA of the CDR3 is TGTGCCAGCAGTCACGGAGGTCTCTTGAGCTCTGGAAACACCATATATTTT. Translation gives CASSHGGLLSSGNTIYF. The full variable domain, completed using reference TRBV25-1 and TRBJ1-3, is EADIYQTPRYLVIGTGKKITLECSQTMGHDKMYWYQQDPGMELHLIHYSYGVNSTEKGDLSSESTVSRIRTEHFPLTLESARPSHTSQYLCASSHGGLLSSGNTIYFGEGSWLTVV.

CDR3 sequence reads: CASSYNQGRGTEAFF. The DNA of the CDR3 is TGTGCCAGCAGTTACAATCAAGGCAGGGGCACTGAAGCTTTCTTT. The rearrangement uses TRBV6-2 or TRBV6-3 and TRBJ1-1; tentative D call: TRBD1 (6 bases). The CDR3 runs to 15 residues. Trimming stripped 2 bases from V and 4 bases from J, with 14 bases between. Looked up from germline, CDR1 is MNHEY and CDR2 is SVGEGT.

This clone came up once. This rearrangement joins TRBV6-5 to TRBJ1-5, with 11 bases identical to TRBD1. The junction had 6 bases not matched to a gene; V was cut back by 7 bases and J by 7 bases. The germline V gene has CDR1 MNHEY and CDR2 SVGAGI. This CDR3 region has 14 residues. Here the CDR3 DNA reads TGTGCCAGCAACGGACAGGGGGCAGCGCAGCCCCAGCATTTT. Translation gives CASNGQGAAQPQHF.

V and J are TRBV6-4 and TRBJ2-3; D perhaps matches TRBD1 (6 bases). This CDR3 region has 15 residues. Trimming left V 4 bases short and J 0 bases short, with 11 bases between. Looked up from germline, CDR1 is MRHNA and CDR2 is SNTAGT. The CDR3 protein is CASSAGHSSTDTQYF. The CDR3 DNA reads as TGTGCCAGCAGTGCGGGACACTCTAGCACAGATACGCAGTATTTT.

The chain couples TRBV7-2 to TRBJ1-1; D unclear. This CDR3 contains 15 residues. Deletions cut 5 bases from V and 3 bases from J, with 16 bases between. CDR1 and CDR2 (germline): SGHTA, FQGNSA. The CDR3 region is CASSHNRDPDTEAFF. DNA of the CDR3: TGTGCCAGCAGCCATAACCGGGATCCGGACACTGAAGCTTTCTTT.

This clone has a single count. This chain uses TRBV28 with TRBJ1-5; possible D gene TRBD1, 6 bases. The germline V gene has CDR1 MDHEN and CDR2 SYDVKM. The CDR3 is 12 residues long. Trimming left V 5 bases short and J 9 bases short, with 11 bases between. The chain's CDR3 is CASSTGMLPQHF. CDR3 DNA: TGTGCCAGCAGTACAGGGATGCTGCCCCAGCATTTT.

The chain has TRBV5-1 and TRBJ2-1; tentative D call: TRBD1 (5 bases). Trimming stripped 4 bases from V and 3 bases from J, with 8 bases between. Germline V lookup: CDR1 SGHRS, CDR2 YFSETQ. This CDR3 region has 13 residues. In nucleotides, the CDR3 is TGCGCCAGCAGCCCGGACAACTACAATGAGCAGTTCTTC. Amino acids: CASSPDNYNEQFF.

The chain is built from TRBV5-6 and TRBJ2-1; a weak D match, TRBD1 (6 bases). The V gene's germline CDR1 is SGHDT and CDR2 YYEEEE. The CDR3 covers 14 residues. V was cut by 4 bases and J by 3 bases, with 11 bases left in between. In nucleotides, the CDR3 is TGTGCCAGCAGCGACGACAGGTTCTACAATGAGCAGTTCTTC. Protein sequence: CASSDDRFYNEQFF.

The CDR3, as DNA: TGTGCCAGCAGCCCCGAGGAGTTCCCCAAGAATACCCAGTACTTC. Encoded protein: CASSPEEFPKNTQYF. V usage is TRBV7-2 and J usage is TRBJ2-5, with D unclear. The germline CDR1 and CDR2 sequences are SGHTA and FQGNSA. This CDR3 contains 15 residues. Trimming left V 5 bases short and J 8 bases short, with 21 bases between.

This sequence joins TRBV5-4 and TRBJ2-1; 14 bases are a match to TRBD2. Germline trimming cut 2 bases from V and 3 bases from J; bases unmatched to any gene: 10. The V gene's germline CDR1 is SGHNT and CDR2 YYREEE (reference sequence). This CDR3 has 19 amino acids. In nucleotides, the CDR3 is TGTGCCAGCAGCTTCCCCGGGACTAGCGGGAGTCCAAGCTACAATGAGCAGTTCTTC. It encodes CASSFPGTSGSPSYNEQFF.

The V and J genes are TRBV7-2 and TRBJ2-3; the D gene is possibly TRBD1 (6 bases). The germline V gene encodes CDR1 SGHTA and CDR2 FQGNSA. V was pared by 6 bases and J by 9 bases, with 19 bases between. The length of the CDR3 is 14 residues. The CDR3 nucleotides read TGTGCCAGCAGTCAGAGACTGAGGGGGATAACGCAGTATTTT. It encodes CASSQRLRGITQYF.

This clone was recorded once. The chain uses TRBV19 and TRBJ1-4, with 10 bases that match TRBD1. The CDR3 loop spans 16 amino acids. Germline V gene lookup returns CDR1 LNHDA and CDR2 SQIVND (reference sequence). With 9 bases clipped from V and 0 bases from J, the junction kept 7 bases outside the gene matches. Written as DNA, the CDR3 is TGTGCCAGCACGGACAGGGGGGGATCAACTAATGAAAAACTGTTTTTT. It specifies CASTDRGGSTNEKLFF.

This rearrangement joins TRBV10-2 to TRBJ2-1; a weak D match, TRBD2 (5 bases). There are 14 residues in the CDR3. In germline, CDR1 is WSHSY, CDR2 SAAADI. V lost 9 bases and J 0 bases, leaving 12 bases between the germline ends. The DNA of the CDR3 is TGCGCCAGTCGATCGGGGAGCTCCTACAATGAGCAGTTCTTC. Translating gives CASRSGSSYNEQFF.

The chain is built from TRBV9 and TRBJ1-5, with 7 bases matching TRBD1. This CDR3 spans 13 amino acids. Germline V CDR1 and CDR2: SGDLS, YYNGEE. After removal of 2 bases from V and 9 bases from J, the junction contained 5 bases not matched to a gene. The CDR3 DNA is TGTGCCAGCAGCGTCGGACAGGACGGGCCCCAGCATTTT. This codes for CASSVGQDGPQHF.